This T cell receptor (beta chain) was obtained from a study of T cell responses to AZD1222 COVID-19 vaccine. Clones were read by immunoSEQ multiplex PCR, and TCRdb kept only the in-frame ones, dropping some. The sample lists 100,000 or so clones; roughly 90% were seen once. The CDR3 length is 15 residues. The V segment lost 6 bases and the J segment 2 bases; nucleotides outside the gene matches: 5. Germline assignment: CDR1 SGHTA and CDR2 FQGTGA. The chain joins TRBV7-3 to TRBJ2-3, with 10 bases that match TRBD2. Sequenced material: peripheral blood, taken on day 0 of AZD1222 vaccination. This TCR derives from an adult in good health. This CDR3 reads CASRWTSGVTDTQYF. The CDR3 DNA reads TGTGCCAGCAGGTGGACTAGCGGAGTCACAGATACGCAGTATTTT.